Below are 8 T cell receptor beta chains sequenced from a single sample in a study of neurological immune-mediated disorders. TCRdb independently ran MiXCR on the 5' RACE reads; one entry per CDR3 protein. The sample lists 84,000 or so distinct CDR3 sequences, approximately 4.3% occurring once. As for time point: longitudinal time-point 3. Source material: PBMCs. These receptors were collected from a woman aged 60-70 years with multiple sclerosis.

In this sample, this clonotype turned up many times. The V gene is TRBV29-1, the J gene TRBJ2-2, with D possibly TRBD2 on 5 matching bases. This CDR3 is built from 11 residues. Trimming cost V 7 bases and J 5 bases, with 8 bases left between them. The germline CDR1 and CDR2 sequences are SQVTM and ANQGSEA. The CDR3, as DNA: TGCAGCGGGGAGCAGACCGGGGAGCTGTTTTTT. Protein: CSGEQTGELFF.

This clonotype was recorded at least ten times. V usage is TRBV4-1 and J usage is TRBJ1-3, with TRBD1 matching over 8 bases. V lost 0 bases to trimming and J lost 8 bases; unmatched junction nucleotides: 6. CDR1 is MGHRA and CDR2 is YSYEKL in the germline V gene. There are 15 residues in the CDR3. The chain's CDR3 is CASSQDRDRRDTIYF. The CDR3 coding sequence is TGCGCCAGCAGCCAAGATCGGGACAGGCGGGACACCATATATTTT.

This clonotype was recorded many times. The DNA of the CDR3 is TGCGCCAGCAGAACGGGGGCTAGCGGGGTCTACGAGCAGTACTTC. It is translated as CASRTGASGVYEQYF. The chain couples TRBV5-1 to TRBJ2-7; 9 nucleotides match TRBD2. This CDR3 has 15 amino acids. The ends lost 5 bases at V and 3 bases at J; junction bases unmatched: 9. The V gene's germline CDR1 is SGHRS and CDR2 YFSETQ.

This clonotype appeared once. A much bigger clone sits one base away, suggesting this may be a read error. The J gene is TRBJ1-6, the V gene TRBV6-6; 7 positions agree with TRBD1. Germline CDR1 reads MNHNY; CDR2 reads SVGAGI (reference sequence). This CDR3 is built from 17 residues. The CDR3 DNA reads TGTGCCAGCAGTTTACCTTCCGGGGGACAGAGTAATTCACCCCTCCGCTTT. Protein: CASSLPSGGQSNSPLRF.

This clonotype was observed once. The chain couples TRBV6-5 to TRBJ2-7; D remains ambiguous. Trimming stripped 7 bases from V and 3 bases from J, with 7 bases between. Germline values: CDR1 MNHEY, CDR2 SVGAGI. The length of the CDR3 is 11 residues. The CDR3 nucleotides read TGTGCCAGCACCAGAGGCTACGAGCAGTACTTC. This translates into CASTRGYEQYF.

As regards this clonotype: A much larger clone differs by one base, so this may be a read error. V is TRBV12-3 or TRBV12-4 and J is TRBJ2-1; TRBD1 might be the D (5 bases). The length of the CDR3 is 15 residues. Trimming shortened V by 6 bases and J by 3 bases, and 15 bases separated the two germline ends. For the CDR3, the DNA is TGTGCCAGCAGAAGAGAGTGGGGCGACTACAATGAGCAGTTCTTC. Residues: CASRREWGDYNEQFF.

This clonotype occurred many times. The V call is TRBV7-9, the J call TRBJ2-3, with 10 bases aligning to TRBD2. The V and J ends lost 1 base and 4 bases, in that order; junction bases with no gene match: 5. The CDR3 length is 16 residues. CDR1 is SEHNR, CDR2 FQNEAQ, per germline (reference sequence). CDR3 nucleotide sequence: TGTGCCAGCAGCTTAGTTAGCGGGGGGATTTCAGATACGCAGTATTTT. This encodes CASSLVSGGISDTQYF.

This clonotype was observed many times. The chain uses TRBV10-1 and TRBJ2-2; 8 positions agree with TRBD1. In germline, CDR1 is WNHNN, CDR2 SYGVQD (reference sequence). The trim removed 10 bases at V and 0 bases at J, leaving 10 bases unmatched. CDR3 length equals 16 residues. The CDR3 DNA follows: TGCGCCACCACCGGGGCAGGGGGCGCGAACACCGGGGAGCTGTTTTTT. It is translated as CATTGAGGANTGELFF.